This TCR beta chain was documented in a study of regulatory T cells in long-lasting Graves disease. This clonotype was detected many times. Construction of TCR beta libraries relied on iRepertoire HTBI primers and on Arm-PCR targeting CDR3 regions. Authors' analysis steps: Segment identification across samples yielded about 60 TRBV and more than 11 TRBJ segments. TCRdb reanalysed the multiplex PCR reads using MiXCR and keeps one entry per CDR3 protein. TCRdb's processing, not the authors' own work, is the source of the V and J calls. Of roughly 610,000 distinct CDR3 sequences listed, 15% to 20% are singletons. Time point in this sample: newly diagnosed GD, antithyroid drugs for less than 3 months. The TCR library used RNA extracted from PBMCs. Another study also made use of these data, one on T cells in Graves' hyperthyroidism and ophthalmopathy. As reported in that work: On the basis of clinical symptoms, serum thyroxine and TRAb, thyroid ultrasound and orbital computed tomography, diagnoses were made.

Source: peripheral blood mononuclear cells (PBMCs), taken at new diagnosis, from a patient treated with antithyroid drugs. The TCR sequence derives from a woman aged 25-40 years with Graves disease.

The CDR3 DNA reads as TGTGCCAGCAGTACCCCCAGAGGGCGCTCCTACGAGCAGTACTTC. Translating it yields CASSTPRGRSYEQYF. The genes are TRBV28 and TRBJ2-7; TRBD2 might be the D (5 bases). V lost 5 bases and J 0 bases, leaving 14 bases between the germline ends. Germline loops: CDR1 MDHEN, CDR2 SYDVKM. The CDR3 consists of 15 residues. Variable domain in full (rest from reference TRBV28 and TRBJ2-7): DVKVTQSSRYLVKRTGEKVFLECVQDMDHENMFWYRQDPGLGLRLIYFSYDVKMKEKGDIPEGYSVSREKKERFSLILESASTNQTSMYLCASSTPRGRSYEQYFGPGTRLTVT.